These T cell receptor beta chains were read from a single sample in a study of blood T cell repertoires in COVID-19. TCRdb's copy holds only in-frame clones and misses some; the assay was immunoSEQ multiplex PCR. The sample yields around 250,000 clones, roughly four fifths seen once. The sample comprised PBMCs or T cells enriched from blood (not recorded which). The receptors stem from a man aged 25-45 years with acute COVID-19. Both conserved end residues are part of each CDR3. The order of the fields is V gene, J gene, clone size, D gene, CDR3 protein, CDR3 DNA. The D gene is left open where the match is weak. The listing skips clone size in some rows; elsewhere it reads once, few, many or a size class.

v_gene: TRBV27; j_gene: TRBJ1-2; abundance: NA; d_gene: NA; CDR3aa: CASSFTQSAPRGYTF; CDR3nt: TGTGCCAGCAGTTTTACGCAGTCGGCCCCGCGGGGCTACACCTTC
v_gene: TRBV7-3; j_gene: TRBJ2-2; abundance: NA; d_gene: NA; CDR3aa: CASSLTEGTLFF; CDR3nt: TGTGCCAGCAGCTTAACGGAGGGGACGCTGTTTTTT
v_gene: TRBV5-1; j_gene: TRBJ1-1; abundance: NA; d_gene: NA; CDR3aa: CASSPQGSAEAFF; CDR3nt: TGCGCCAGCAGCCCGCAGGGTTCCGCTGAAGCTTTCTTT
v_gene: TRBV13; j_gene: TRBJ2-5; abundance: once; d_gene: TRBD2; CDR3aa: CASSLITSGVQETQYF; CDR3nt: TGTGCCAGCAGCTTGATTACTAGCGGGGTACAAGAGACCCAGTACTTC
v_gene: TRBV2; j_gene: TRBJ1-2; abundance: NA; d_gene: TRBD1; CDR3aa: CASSPGQDPPRYGYTF; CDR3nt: TGTGCCAGCAGTCCGGGACAGGATCCCCCCCGCTATGGCTACACCTTC
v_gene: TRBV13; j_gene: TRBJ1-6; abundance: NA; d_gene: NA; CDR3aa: CASSSTRGRPLHF; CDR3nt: TGTGCCAGCAGCTCCACCAGGGGCCGGCCCCTCCACTTT
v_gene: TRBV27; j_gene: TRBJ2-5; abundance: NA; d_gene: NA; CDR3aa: CASSPRQAGKKTQYF; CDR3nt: TGTGCCAGCAGTCCCAGACAGGCCGGCAAGAAGACCCAGTACTTC
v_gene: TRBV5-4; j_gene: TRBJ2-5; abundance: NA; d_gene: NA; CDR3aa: CASSDNSGGETQYF; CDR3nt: TGTGCCAGCAGCGATAATTCCGGGGGTGAGACCCAGTACTTC
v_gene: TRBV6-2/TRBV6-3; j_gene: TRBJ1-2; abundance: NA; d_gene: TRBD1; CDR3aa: CASSLRQGTNYGYTF; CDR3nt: TGTGCCAGCAGTCTCCGACAGGGGACTAACTATGGCTACACCTTC
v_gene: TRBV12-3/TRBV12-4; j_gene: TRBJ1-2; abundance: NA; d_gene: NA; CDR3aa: CASSTRSAYGYTF; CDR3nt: TGTGCCAGCAGTACAAGAAGCGCGTATGGCTACACCTTC
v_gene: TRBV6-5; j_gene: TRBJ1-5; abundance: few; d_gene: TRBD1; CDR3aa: CASSYSGQGNQPQHF; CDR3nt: TGTGCCAGCAGTTACTCAGGACAGGGGAATCAGCCCCAGCATTTT
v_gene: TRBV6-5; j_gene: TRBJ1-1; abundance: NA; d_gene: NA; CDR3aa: CASIARDTEAFF; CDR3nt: TGTGCCAGCATCGCGAGGGACACTGAAGCTTTCTTT
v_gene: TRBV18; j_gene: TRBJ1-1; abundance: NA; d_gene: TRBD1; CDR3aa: CASSPTVIDRVNTEAFF; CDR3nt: TGTGCCAGCTCACCAACCGTTATAGACAGGGTGAACACTGAAGCTTTCTTT
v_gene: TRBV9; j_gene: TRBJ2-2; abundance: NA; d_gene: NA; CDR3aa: CASSSYTQYTGELFF; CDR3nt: TGTGCCAGCAGCTCATATACCCAGTACACCGGGGAGCTGTTTTTT
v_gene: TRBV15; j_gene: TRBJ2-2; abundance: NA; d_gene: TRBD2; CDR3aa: CATQASGNTGELFF; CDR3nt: TGTGCCACCCAGGCTAGCGGTAACACCGGGGAGCTGTTTTTT
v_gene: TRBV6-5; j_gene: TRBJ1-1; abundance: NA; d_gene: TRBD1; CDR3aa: CASRLPGTGTEAFF; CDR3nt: TGTGCCAGCAGACTCCCCGGGACAGGGACTGAAGCTTTCTTT
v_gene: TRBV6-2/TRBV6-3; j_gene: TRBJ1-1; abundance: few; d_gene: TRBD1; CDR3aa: CASSANDRATEAFF; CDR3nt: TGTGCCAGCAGTGCCAACGACAGGGCCACTGAAGCTTTCTTT
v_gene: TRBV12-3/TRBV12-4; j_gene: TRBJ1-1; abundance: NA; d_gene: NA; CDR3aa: CASRPTGNTEAFF; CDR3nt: TGTGCCAGCAGGCCGACAGGGAACACTGAAGCTTTCTTT
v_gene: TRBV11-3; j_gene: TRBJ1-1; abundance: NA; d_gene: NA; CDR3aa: CASSFPGVAEAFF; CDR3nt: TGTGCCAGCAGCTTTCCAGGGGTTGCTGAAGCTTTCTTT
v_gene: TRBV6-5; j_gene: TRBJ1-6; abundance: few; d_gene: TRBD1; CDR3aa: CASSLDREFSPLHF; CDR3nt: TGTGCCAGCAGCCTGGACAGGGAGTTTTCACCCCTCCACTTT
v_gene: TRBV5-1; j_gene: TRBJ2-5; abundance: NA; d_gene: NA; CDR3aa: CASSLVGRTQETQYF; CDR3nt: TGCGCCAGCAGCTTGGTGGGGCGGACCCAAGAGACCCAGTACTTC
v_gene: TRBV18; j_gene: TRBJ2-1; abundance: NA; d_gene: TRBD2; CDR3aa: CASSPGLADEQFF; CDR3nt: TGTGCCAGCTCACCTGGACTAGCGGATGAGCAGTTCTTC